The 27 T cell receptor beta chains below were found in one sample sequenced in a study of shared clonotypes between healthy human individuals. The assay was immunoSEQ multiplex PCR, and TCRdb's table has in-frame clones only and misses some. The sample consists of about 960,000 clones, about 80% of them appearing once. Input material: memory CD4+ T cells sorted from blood. As to subset: CD45RA-negative fraction. These TCRs come from a man in his late teens or twenties in good health.

V gene TRBV15 combines with J gene TRBJ2-7; D call uncertain. Germline V lookup: CDR1 LNHNV, CDR2 YYDKDF (reference sequence). There are 17 residues in the CDR3. Trimming took 1 base from V and 0 from J, leaving 16 bases between them. The CDR3 DNA sequence: TGTGCCACCAGCAGAGTCGTCTTGCAGAAAAGCTCCTACGAGCAGTACTTC. Its translation: CATSRVVLQKSSYEQYF.

As regards this clone: This same CDR3 is encoded by further DNA sequences in the sample. The V and J genes are TRBV5-1 and TRBJ2-5; the D gene is possibly TRBD2 (5 bases). The CDR3 contains 13 residues. Trimming left V 2 bases short and J 2 bases short, with 7 bases between. CDR1 is SGHRS and CDR2 is YFSETQ in the germline V gene. The CDR3 region has the DNA TGCGCCAGCAGCTTCACTAGTCAAGAGACCCAGTACTTC. As protein: CASSFTSQETQYF. The variable domain in full, completed from reference TRBV5-1 and TRBJ2-5, reads KAGVTQTPRYLIKTRGQQVTLSCSPISGHRSVSWYQQTPGQGLQFLFEYFSETQRNKGNFPGRFSGRQFSNSRSEMNVSTLELGDSALYLCASSFTSQETQYFGPGTRLLVL.

This rearrangement joins TRBV18 to TRBJ2-7; D remains unclear. Deletions cut 2 bases from V and 1 base from J, with 9 bases between. Germline V gene sequence: CDR1 KGHSH, CDR2 LQKENI. The CDR3 is 14 residues long. CDR3 in DNA: TGTGCCAGCTCACCATTTGGGGATTCCTACGAGCAGTACTTC. Translation gives CASSPFGDSYEQYF.

The V call is TRBV19, the J call TRBJ2-2; D may be TRBD1 (6 bases). The germline V gene has CDR1 LNHDA and CDR2 SQIVND (reference sequence). Trimming shortened V by 11 bases and J by 2 bases, and 15 bases separated the two germline ends. The CDR3 spans 14 residues. In nucleotides, the CDR3 is TGTGCCGGTGCACCGACAGGAAACACCGGGGAGCTGTTTTTT. Its translation is CAGAPTGNTGELFF.

V usage is TRBV18 and J usage is TRBJ1-4; D may be TRBD1 (5 bases). Trimming stripped 4 bases from V and 3 bases from J, with 12 bases between. This CDR3 has 15 amino acids. Germline V gene data show CDR1 as KGHSH and CDR2 as LQKENI. The CDR3 spells CASSRGTVSNEKLFF. The CDR3 DNA reads TGTGCCAGCTCACGGGGGACCGTGTCTAATGAAAAACTGTTTTTT.

This clone was detected ten times or more. CDR3 region: CASSQGQGHTDTQYF. The CDR3 nucleotides are TGCGCCAGCAGCCAAGGACAGGGACACACAGATACGCAGTATTTT. This sequence joins TRBV4-3 and TRBJ2-3, with 7 bases fitting TRBD1. Germline V gene sequence: CDR1 LGHNA, CDR2 YSLEER. The CDR3 has 15 amino acids. V dropped 1 base and J dropped 2; count of bases not matched to a gene: 3.

Turning to this clone: Germline is not matched at one junction end, which may reflect a read error. This rearrangement joins TRBV7-9 to TRBJ1-1; TRBD1 might be the D (5 bases). The CDR3 is 13 amino acids. Germline V gene sequence: CDR1 SEHNR, CDR2 FQNEAQ (reference sequence). The CDR3 nucleotides are TGCGCCAGCAGCCAAAGAACCTCGGGGGGAGCTTTCTTT. Amino acid sequence: CASSQRTSGGAFF. Looking up the rest from reference TRBV7-9 and TRBJ1-1 gives the full variable domain: DTGVSQNPRHKITKRGQNVTFRCDPISEHNRLYWYRQTLGQGPEFLTYFQNEAQLEKSRLLSDRFSAERPKGSFSTLEIQRTEQGDSAMYLCASSQRTSGGAFFGQGTRLTVV.

In the case of this clone: In the same sample, other DNA sequences code for this CDR3. The chain is built from TRBV18 and TRBJ2-1; a possible D gene is TRBD2 (5 bases). Trimming pared 2 bases from V and 2 bases from J, leaving 10 bases between. The CDR3 has 15 amino acids. The germline V gene encodes CDR1 KGHSH and CDR2 LQKENI. CDR3 residues: CASSPGAGTYNEQFF. For the CDR3, the DNA is TGTGCCAGCTCACCAGGAGCCGGGACCTACAATGAGCAGTTCTTC. Variable domain in full (rest from reference TRBV18 and TRBJ2-1): NAGVMQNPRHLVRRRGQEARLRCSPMKGHSHVYWYRQLPEEGLKFMVYLQKENIIDESGMPKERFSAEFPKEGPSILRIQQVVRGDSAAYFCASSPGAGTYNEQFFGPGTRLTVL.

Comment on this clone: The identical CDR3 is also encoded by other nucleotide sequences in the sample. The chain carries TRBV7-9 and TRBJ2-3; D is unresolved. This CDR3 region has 11 residues. CDR1 is SEHNR, CDR2 FQNEAQ, per germline (reference sequence). Trimming pared 8 bases from V and 0 bases from J, leaving 3 bases between. The CDR3 DNA reads TGTGCCAGCTCGAGCACAGATACGCAGTATTTT. Amino acids: CASSSTDTQYF.

V and J are TRBV6-5 and TRBJ1-6; D remains ambiguous. V was cut by 8 bases and J by 7 bases, with 18 bases left in between. Germline V CDR1 and CDR2: MNHEY, SVGAGI. This CDR3 has 15 residues. The CDR3, as DNA: TGTGCCAGCCGAGTTACTTTTAATTCCAATTCACCCCTCCACTTT. Translated: CASRVTFNSNSPLHF.

In regard to this clone: Its ends do not fully match the called genes, so a read error is possible. This chain uses TRBV19 with TRBJ1-2; D not resolved. Germline CDR1 and CDR2: LNHDA and SQIVND (reference sequence). The CDR3 has 9 residues. The chain's CDR3 is CDAGTTQPF. In DNA, the CDR3 is TGTGATGCGGGTACTACCCAGCCCTTC.

For this clone: Germline and junction disagree at one end, which may indicate a read error. The chain couples TRBV5-4 to TRBJ2-7; TRBD2 matches at 11 bases. CDR3 length equals 16 residues. Germline V lookup: CDR1 SGHNT, CDR2 YYREEE (reference sequence). CDR3: CASSRSNSGRAYEQYF. Written as DNA, the CDR3 is TGTGCCAGCAGCCGGAGCAATAGCGGGAGGGCCTATGAGCAGTACTTC.

The genes are TRBV2 and TRBJ2-7; 8 bases match TRBD2. CDR1 and CDR2 from the germline V gene are SNHLY and FYNNEI. V trimming: 7 bases; J trimming: 4 bases; junction bases outside the gene matches: 12. The CDR3 consists of 15 residues. CDR3 DNA: TGTGCCAGCACTACTAGCGGTGGGAACACATACGAGCAGTACTTC. Amino acid sequence: CASTTSGGNTYEQYF.

The rearrangement uses TRBV10-3 and TRBJ2-2; D is undetermined. This CDR3 region has 15 residues. V was cut by 3 bases and J by 1 base, with 9 bases left in between. Germline CDR1 ENHRY, CDR2 SYGVKD. The CDR3 loop is CAISDFGRNTGELFF. DNA for the CDR3: TGTGCCATCAGTGATTTTGGTAGGAACACCGGGGAGCTGTTTTTT.

The chain combines TRBV7-2 with TRBJ2-1; TRBD2 agrees at 7 bases. This CDR3 has 15 amino acids. Trimming removed 5 bases from V and 4 bases from J; junction bases left unmatched: 8. CDR1 is SGHTA, CDR2 FQGNSA, per germline. The CDR3 nucleotides read TGTGCCAGCAGCCCCCTGGCTAGCGGATACAATGAGCAGTTCTTC. Its protein product is CASSPLASGYNEQFF.

This clone was detected a few times. The V and J genes are TRBV7-9 and TRBJ2-5; possibly TRBD2 for D (6 bases). The V end lost 5 bases, the J end lost 0 bases, and 19 bases lay between the germline ends. Germline V gene sequence: CDR1 SEHNR, CDR2 FQNEAQ (reference sequence). The CDR3 is 17 amino acids. In DNA form, the CDR3 reads TGTGCCAGCAGCCCCCGCCCGGGGACTCAGTACCAAGAGACCCAGTACTTC. As protein: CASSPRPGTQYQETQYF. Using reference TRBV7-9 and TRBJ2-5 for the parts outside the CDR3, the full variable domain is DTGVSQNPRHKITKRGQNVTFRCDPISEHNRLYWYRQTLGQGPEFLTYFQNEAQLEKSRLLSDRFSAERPKGSFSTLEIQRTEQGDSAMYLCASSPRPGTQYQETQYFGPGTRLLVL.

Concerning this clone itself: Being one base from a much bigger clone, this may be a read error. V usage is TRBV6-6 and J usage is TRBJ1-6; no clear D. The germline CDR1 and CDR2 sequences are MNHNY and SVGAGI (reference sequence). This CDR3 is 13 amino acids long. The CDR3 spells CVSSYDGKSALHF. The CDR3 region has the DNA TGTGTCAGCAGTTACGACGGCAAGTCGGCCCTCCACTTT.

The chain employs TRBV5-1 and TRBJ2-2; D assignment may be TRBD1 or TRBD2 (6 bases each). Trimming pared 4 bases from V and 4 bases from J, leaving 17 bases between. The CDR3 has 16 amino acids. Germline values: CDR1 SGHRS, CDR2 YFSETQ. The CDR3 is CASSGGPGLTTGELFF. CDR3 nucleotide sequence: TGCGCCAGCAGCGGGGGGCCGGGGCTGACCACCGGGGAGCTGTTTTTT.

The chain links TRBV6-1 to TRBJ1-6; weak D call: TRBD1 (6 bases). Trimming removed 4 bases from V and 7 bases from J, with 11 bases in between. CDR3 length equals 14 residues. Germline lookup yields CDR1 MNHNS and CDR2 SASEGT. The DNA of the CDR3 is TGTGCCAGCAGTGGGACAGTCGTAAATTCACCCCTCCACTTT. Protein product: CASSGTVVNSPLHF.

V and J are TRBV19 and TRBJ1-3; no clear D gene. The germline V gene has CDR1 LNHDA and CDR2 SQIVND (reference sequence). CDR3 length: 14 residues. Trimming stripped 5 bases from V and 8 bases from J, with 16 bases between. The CDR3 DNA is TGTGCCAGTAGTTCCCTCGGGGTAGTAGACACCATATATTTT. As protein: CASSSLGVVDTIYF.

V and J are TRBV5-1 and TRBJ1-1; D perhaps matches TRBD1 (6 bases). Trimming took off 5 bases at V and 6 bases at J, with 23 bases between the two ends. The CDR3 has 16 residues. Germline V CDR1 and CDR2: SGHRS, YFSETQ. The CDR3 reads CASSPGQGPLRPEAFF. In nucleotides, the CDR3 is TGCGCCAGCAGTCCGGGACAAGGCCCCTTGCGCCCTGAAGCTTTCTTT.

The V and J genes are TRBV2 and TRBJ1-6; D remains ambiguous. The CDR3 runs to 14 residues. Per the germline V gene, CDR1 is SNHLY and CDR2 is FYNNEI. V lost 0 bases to trimming and J lost 10 bases, with 10 bases between them. In nucleotides, the CDR3 is TGTGCCAGCAGTGAAGCGGGCTGGGTGTCACCCCTCCACTTT. Encoded protein: CASSEAGWVSPLHF.

Only one count was recorded for this clone. J is TRBJ1-6 and V is TRBV27, with TRBD1 as a possible D gene (5 bases). V shed 2 bases and J shed 8 bases, with 10 bases lying between them. The CDR3 consists of 14 residues. Looked up from germline, CDR1 is MNHEY and CDR2 is SMNVEV (reference sequence). CDR3 sequence reads: CASSLEGFDSPLHF. The CDR3 region has the DNA TGTGCCAGCAGTTTAGAGGGGTTCGATTCACCCCTCCACTTT.

V gene TRBV28 combines with J gene TRBJ2-3; the match to TRBD2 covers 12 bases. V gave up 6 bases and J gave up 5 bases; unmatched junction bases: 3. The germline gives CDR1 MDHEN, CDR2 SYDVKM. The CDR3 extends over 14 amino acids. The CDR3 nucleotides are TGTGCCAGCAGGCCTAGCGGGGGGGAAGATACGCAGTATTTT. Translated, it gives CASRPSGGEDTQYF.

This clone was seen only a few times. The genes are TRBV6-6 and TRBJ1-5; D call uncertain. The V and J ends lost 6 bases and 2 bases respectively, with 8 bases between them. The germline gives CDR1 MNHNY, CDR2 SVGAGI (reference sequence). The length of the CDR3 is 13 residues. CDR3 amino acids: CASSRGGNQPQHF. The CDR3 nucleotides are TGTGCCAGCAGCCGTGGCGGCAATCAGCCCCAGCATTTT.

The CDR3 nucleotides are TGTGCCAGTAGTAGGGGTTTTGCTAATGAAAAACTGTTTTTT. It codes for CASSRGFANEKLFF. The chain recombines TRBV19 with TRBJ1-4; D unclear. V lost 4 bases, J lost 3 bases, and 9 bases lay in between. Per germline, CDR1 LNHDA and CDR2 SQIVND (reference sequence). The CDR3 length is 14 residues.

The chain joins TRBV5-8 to TRBJ1-5, with a possible D match to TRBD1 (6 bases). This CDR3 region has 15 residues. Trimming removed 1 base at V and 4 bases at J, with 12 bases between. Germline-derived CDR1 and CDR2 are SGHTS and YDEGEE. The CDR3 protein is CASSLSVTGNQPQHF. The CDR3 DNA reads as TGTGCCAGCAGCTTGTCGGTAACAGGGAATCAGCCCCAGCATTTT. Using reference TRBV5-8 and TRBJ1-5 for the parts outside the CDR3, the full variable domain is EAGVTQSPTHLIKTRGQQATLRCSPISGHTSVYWYQQALGLGLQFLLWYDEGEERNRGNFPPRFSGRQFPNYSSELNVNALELEDSALYLCASSLSVTGNQPQHFGDGTRLSIL.